This T cell receptor beta chain was retrieved from a study of T cells in Graves' hyperthyroidism and ophthalmopathy. Amplified regions were TCR beta CDR3 sequences from RNA transcripts. First-round RT-PCR of the TCR CDR3 relied on the HTBI primer set. Using its own MiXCR run on the multiplex PCR reads, TCRdb lists one record per CDR3 protein. The data show 40,000 to 60,000 distinct CDR3 sequences, over 40% seen once. Ophthalmopathy patients had moderate-to-severe active disease, CAS ≥3, NOSPECS ≥4, and disease duration under 3 months. The diagnoses drew upon clinical symptoms, serum thyroxine and TRAb, thyroid ultrasound and orbital computed tomography. From around 11 ml of fresh peripheral blood, PBMCs were isolated. In germline, CDR1 is DFQATT, CDR2 SNEGSKA (reference sequence). Germline trimming cut 6 bases from V and 4 bases from J; bases unmatched to any gene: 11. The CDR3 is 15 amino acids. This clonotype was observed at least ten times. Its antigen remains unknown.

Study observations and caveats: Blood also carried most thyroid clonotypes expanded above 0.001.

Material: blood. The receptor was isolated from a woman aged 45 to 65 with Graves' ophthalmopathy. The J gene is TRBJ1-3, the V gene TRBV20-1; 8 bases are a match to TRBD1. The DNA for the CDR3 is TGCAGTGCCCGAGGGGGAGGACAGGGCGGAAACACCATATATTTT. Translated: CSARGGGQGGNTIYF.